Sequencing of this T cell receptor (beta chain) was carried out in a study of tissue-resident memory T cells in lung cancer (dated by TCRdb to the late 2010s). For the wider study: Paired tumor TRM and tumor non-TRM populations from around ten lung cancer patients were compared using TCR beta-chain sequencing.

Broader findings and caveats from the paper: A significantly more restricted TCR repertoire was observed in tumor TRM cells than in tumor non-TRM cells, as reflected by lower Shannon-Wiener and inverse Simpson diversity. On average, expanded clonotypes made up about four fifths of tumor TRM repertoires, compared with about 52% of tumor non-TRM repertoires.

V is pared back by 1 base and J by 8 bases, with 12 bases lying between the germline termini. Reading from cysteine to phenylalanine, the CDR3 counts 14 amino acids. The only DNA kept is the CDR3, 42 bases in frame from the first base. CDR1 SGHTA and CDR2 FQGNSA are derived from the germline V gene. Sequencing relied on an Illumina MiSeq. TCR sequencing libraries incorporated unique molecular identifiers and were indexed with TruSeq single indexes. As for the authors' bioinformatics: MIGEC v1.2.7 was used to map and error-correct TCR reads, and VDJtools v1.1.7 was then used for analysis, with default settings for both tools. Repertoire diversity was quantified with Shannon-Wiener and inverse Simpson indices computed in VDJtools. Expanded TCRbeta clonotypes were defined by a frequency threshold of at least three. Across the roughly 9 patients, Wilcoxon rank-sum tests were used for the statistical comparisons of TCR diversity between tumor TRM and non-TRM populations. TCRdb trimmed public reads at Q25 via fastp, called clones via MiXCR and kept in-frame beta chains. Rows are combined by CDR3 protein, so each entry shows the most common genes and DNA. For this entry, the V and J calls and clone size follow TCRdb and not the study's own pipeline. The sample table lists over 150 distinct CDR3 sequences, around 10% of them with a count of one. The biggest ten clones account for roughly 45% of the sample.

Sorting of CD8+ T cells according to CD103 expression was performed on a BD FACSAria-II, with the sorted cells collected directly into ice-cold TRIzol LS reagent. Freshly resected lung tumor tissue was obtained at surgical resection. After Fc receptor blocking, the fresh cells were stained for CD45, CD4, CD3, CD8A and CD103, and DAPI served for live/dead discrimination. A miRNeasy kit was used to purify total RNA from the sorted CD103+ and CD103- CD8+ T cells. Sorting of tumor-infiltrating CD8+ cytotoxic T cells by CD103 expression was used to split tissue-resident memory (TRM) cells from non-TRM cells. The donors were lung cancer patients whose disease was treatment-naive. Patients with respiratory malignancies who were newly diagnosed and untreated were recruited prospectively after referral. This clonotype is described as large (0.1 to 1%). Which antigen it targets is not known. Base qualities are missing; no much larger clone stands one base away.

The rearranged chain carries TRBV7-2 and TRBJ2-1; the D segment cannot be called with confidence. Sequencing input: CD103- CD8+ T cells from lung tumor tissue. The cell subset or site label here, explained by the study, means: non-TRM CD8+ CTLs. The source of this sequence is a human donor with treatment-naive lung cancer (subtype not recorded). Here the CDR3 is given as CASSLDGPLDEQFF. The nucleotide sequence is given as TGTGCCAGCAGCTTAGACGGGCCTCTGGATGAGCAGTTCTTC.